This T cell receptor (beta chain) was recovered during a study of blood T cell repertoires in COVID-19 (dated by TCRdb to the early 2020s). At the level of the whole study: Collaborator samples came from the United States, Italy and Spain and covered acute and convalescent phases of COVID-19. The prospective study material was composed of cDNA or gDNA derived from T cells, B-cell-depleted T cells, or PBMCs. Subjects who had been exposed to COVID-19, were actively infected with it, or had recovered from it provided the deeply sampled blood TCRbeta repertoires that made up the dataset. The repertoires were made available in a free public database intended to serve as a resource for research on the immune response to SARS-CoV-2. Samples came from the ongoing ImmuneRACE study (first 160 participants) plus 1,254 subjects from 6 global collaborators. Nearly every sample came with metadata listing a de-identified subject ID, COVID-19 status, age in years and sex. Where available, HLA class I and class II types were obtained from metadata supplied by the sample provider rather than from assay-based typing. The study at large found these results: The amount of clinical and demographic metadata varied by source and participant and was provided uncurated.

The collaborating institutions used their own protocols to collect whole blood in K2EDTA tubes. For TCRbeta analysis, collaborators shipped samples as frozen whole blood, isolated PBMCs, or DNA extracted from either of those sample types. As for this clone: Its target antigen remains unknown. Per-nucleotide qualities are absent, and no much larger clonotype sits a single base away.

Trimming costs V 6 bases and J 1 base, and their ends lie 9 bases apart. Including the terminal cysteine and phenylalanine, the CDR3 comprises 13 residues. The DNA shown is the 39-base CDR3, in frame from base 1. CDR1 and CDR2, looked up from the germline V gene, are SNHLY and FYNNEI. TCRbeta CDR3 regions were amplified from genomic DNA by means of the immunoSEQ Assay, a bias-controlled multiplex PCR. The original methods were these. The number of nucleated cells in each sample was estimated by amplification of reference gene primers within the assay. Sequence reads were collapsed and filtered to measure the absolute abundance of every unique TCRbeta CDR3 rearrangement. For each sample, productive Simpson clonality was calculated by taking the square root of Simpson's diversity index across productive rearrangements. The clones in this table, taken by TCRdb from immuneACCESS, are in-frame only. Not every clone is retained; where verified, under half of the shortfall comes from an unresolved V gene, and the cause of the rest is unknown. D and trimming were read from the DNA, whereas the V and J calls and clone size are those reported in that table. The sample table shows 50,000 to 75,000 clones, and roughly 87% are seen once. The ten largest clones represent roughly 5% of the sample.

The specimen was peripheral blood. The TCR originated in an elderly man in a cohort sampled during active COVID-19. The sequence is built from TRBV2 and TRBJ1-1; the D gene is not confidently resolved. The DNA is as follows: TGTGCCAGCAGCGGGTTGGAGAACACTGAAGCTTTCTTT. This gives the protein CASSGLENTEAFF.